These 23 T cell receptor beta chains originate from one sample sequenced in a study of blood T cell dynamics during melanoma immunotherapy. Here immunoSEQ multiplex PCR was the method, and the copy in TCRdb shows in-frame clones only, minus some. The sample shows around 6,500 clones, 88% of them seen only once. Time point defined: pre-treatment baseline. Here the sequenced sample was blood, taken from a patient treated with checkpoint blockade. Receptor source: a human donor with melanoma.

The chain links TRBV29-1 to TRBJ1-2; no reliable D call. The CDR3 spans 13 residues. CDR1 and CDR2 from the germline V gene are SQVTM and ANQGSEA. The V end lost 0 bases, the J end lost 7 bases, and 12 bases lay between the germline ends. CDR3 loop: CSVEDLGRGGYTF. As DNA, the CDR3 is TGCAGCGTTGAAGATCTCGGGCGGGGTGGCTACACCTTC.

This clone is a singleton in its sample. The rearrangement links TRBV11-2 to TRBJ2-3; 11 bases agree with TRBD2. The CDR3 runs 16 residues. V lost 4 bases and J lost 1; bases outside the gene matches: 4. CDR1 and CDR2 (germline): SGHAT, FQNNGV. CDR3: CASSSRLAGRTDTQYF. DNA of the CDR3: TGTGCCAGCAGCTCCCGACTAGCGGGGCGCACAGATACGCAGTATTTT.

The genes are TRBV30 and TRBJ2-4; 7 nucleotides align to TRBD1. This CDR3 spans 17 amino acids. V shed 2 bases, J shed 0 bases, and the junction held 10 bases outside the gene matches. Per germline, CDR1 GTSNPN and CDR2 SVGIG (reference sequence). Here the CDR3 DNA reads TGTGCCTGGAGTTTCACTAGGGACAGCTTAGCCAAAAACATTCAGTACTTC. This translates into CAWSFTRDSLAKNIQYF.

The chain links TRBV4-3 to TRBJ1-1, with D hard to call. The germline V and J ends were trimmed by 2 bases and 3 bases, with 10 bases remaining between them. Germline CDR1 is LGHNA and CDR2 is YSLEER. The CDR3 has 14 residues. The CDR3 is CASSQSGPHTEAFF. The DNA for the CDR3 is TGCGCCAGCAGCCAAAGTGGACCCCACACTGAAGCTTTCTTT.

The chain has TRBV4-1 and TRBJ2-3, with a tentative D call TRBD2 (7 bases). There are 16 residues in the CDR3. With 3 bases removed from V and 3 bases from J, the gap between germline ends came to 16 bases. CDR1 and CDR2 (germline): MGHRA, YSYEKL. DNA of the CDR3: TGCGCCAGCAGCCACCTACGGGGGGCCGGGACAGATACGCAGTATTTT. Translating gives CASSHLRGAGTDTQYF.

This clone has only one observation. The rearrangement links TRBV11-1 to TRBJ2-5; 8 bases agree with TRBD1. The CDR3 length is 14 residues. Trimming cost V 10 bases and J 2 bases; bases outside gene matches: 9. Germline CDR1 SGHAT, CDR2 FQDESV (reference sequence). The CDR3 nucleotides are TGTGCCACGGGGACAGGCGATCTTCAAGAGACCCAGTACTTC. It translates to CATGTGDLQETQYF.

The chain carries TRBV27 and TRBJ1-5; no definite D call. The V gene's germline CDR1 is MNHEY and CDR2 SMNVEV (reference sequence). The V and J ends lost 5 bases and 7 bases respectively, with 12 bases between them. The CDR3 loop spans 13 amino acids. The CDR3 DNA is TGTGCCAGCAGTCCTCTGACACGACAGCCCCAGCATTTT. Its translation is CASSPLTRQPQHF.

The V and J genes are TRBV9 and TRBJ2-3; TRBD1 aligns across 7 bases. After removal of 4 bases from V and 2 bases from J, the junction contained 4 bases not matched to a gene. Germline CDR1 SGDLS, CDR2 YYNGEE. The CDR3 is 14 amino acids. The CDR3 coding sequence is TGTGCCAGCAGCCTCGGGACAGTCACAGATACGCAGTATTTT. Its translation: CASSLGTVTDTQYF.

The chain carries TRBV6-5 and TRBJ2-7; D unclear. The CDR3 sequence is 14 residues long. Germline lookup yields CDR1 MNHEY and CDR2 SVGAGI. Trimming took 2 bases from V and 0 from J, leaving 8 bases between them. The CDR3 loop is CASSYGPSSYEQYF. The CDR3 DNA is TGTGCCAGCAGTTACGGGCCCAGCTCCTACGAGCAGTACTTC.

This clone has a single count. Sequence at one end of the junction differs from germline and may be a read error. The V gene is TRBV7-3, the J gene TRBJ2-7, with a weak D call TRBD2 (6 bases). CDR3 size: 13 residues. Looked up from germline, CDR1 is SGHTA and CDR2 is FQGTGA. The CDR3, as DNA: TGTGCCAGCAGCGCACACGCGGACGGACTACCCGACTTC. This encodes CASSAHADGLPDF. Based on the CDR3 plus reference TRBV7-3 and TRBJ2-7, the full variable domain is GAGVSQTPSNKVTEKGKYVELRCDPISGHTALYWYRQSLGQGPEFLIYFQGTGAADDSGLPNDRFFAVRPEGSVSTLKIQRTERGDSAVYLCASSAHADGLPDFGPGTRLTVT.

V usage is TRBV14 and J usage is TRBJ1-1; 7 bases agree with TRBD1. With V trimmed by 6 bases and J by 2 bases, 15 bases remained unmatched. Germline V gene data show CDR1 as SGHDN and CDR2 as FVKESK. The CDR3 runs to 17 residues. CDR3 sequence: CASSQRQGTERNTEAFF. DNA for the CDR3: TGTGCCAGCAGTCAGAGACAGGGAACGGAAAGAAACACTGAAGCTTTCTTT. Complete variable domain (other parts from reference TRBV14 and TRBJ1-1): EAGVTQFPSHSVIEKGQTVTLRCDPISGHDNLYWYRRVMGKEIKFLLHFVKESKQDESGMPNNRFLAERTGGTYSTLKVQPAELEDSGVYFCASSQRQGTERNTEAFFGQGTRLTVV.

The chain recombines TRBV15 with TRBJ1-4, with no clear D. Per germline, CDR1 LNHNV and CDR2 YYDKDF (reference sequence). V lost 0 bases, J lost 5 bases, and 4 bases lay in between. The CDR3 contains 13 residues. In DNA form, the CDR3 reads TGTGCCACCAGCAGAGAAGCAAATGAAAAACTGTTTTTT. Amino acid sequence: CATSREANEKLFF.

Turning to this clone: This sample also contains other DNA sequences that code for the same CDR3. The chain combines TRBV5-6 with TRBJ1-4; no reliable D call. CDR3 length equals 16 residues. Per germline, CDR1 SGHDT and CDR2 YYEEEE. V lost 1 base to trimming and J lost 0 bases, with 10 bases between them. As DNA, the CDR3 is TGTGCCAGCAGCTTGTGGCTGGCAGCAACTAATGAAAAACTGTTTTTT. It codes for CASSLWLAATNEKLFF.

The CDR3 DNA reads as TGTGCCAGCAGTGTAGATAATAGCAATCAGCCCCAGCATTTT. Its translation is CASSVDNSNQPQHF. The chain combines TRBV2 with TRBJ1-5; D remains ambiguous. CDR3 length: 14 residues. Trimming stripped 4 bases from V and 0 bases from J, with 7 bases between. CDR1 is SNHLY and CDR2 is FYNNEI in the germline V gene.

The CDR3 sequence is CASSLNSYEQYF. As DNA, the CDR3 is TGTGCCAGCAGCTTGAACTCCTACGAGCAGTACTTC. V gene TRBV7-2 combines with J gene TRBJ2-7, with D unresolved. The CDR3 consists of 12 residues. V lost 3 bases, J lost 0 bases, and 3 bases lay in between. Per germline, CDR1 SGHTA and CDR2 FQGNSA.

V usage is TRBV27 and J usage is TRBJ2-5, with D unclear. Germline CDR1 reads MNHEY; CDR2 reads SMNVEV (reference sequence). There are 12 residues in the CDR3. The V and J ends lost 3 bases and 4 bases respectively, with 6 bases between them. Here the CDR3 reads CASSFIGETQYF. Written as DNA, the CDR3 is TGTGCCAGCAGTTTTATCGGAGAGACCCAGTACTTC.

This clone has more than one count but fewer than ten. This sequence joins TRBV2 and TRBJ1-4; a weak D match, TRBD1 (5 bases). Germline CDR1 and CDR2: SNHLY and FYNNEI. The CDR3 covers 17 residues. The V end lost 1 base, the J end lost 2 bases, and 14 bases lay between the germline ends. The DNA for the CDR3 is TGTGCCAGCAGTGAAGTAAAGTCTCGGGGGACTAATGAAAAACTGTTTTTT. Translating gives CASSEVKSRGTNEKLFF.

This clone has only a few counts. The CDR3, as DNA: TGTGCCAGCAGTGAACTCATACCATATGGCTACACCTTC. Its translation is CASSELIPYGYTF. J is TRBJ1-2 and V is TRBV2; D gene unclear. Deletions cut 2 bases from V and 5 bases from J, with 9 bases between. The CDR3 covers 13 residues. Germline values: CDR1 SNHLY, CDR2 FYNNEI.

V and J are TRBV15 and TRBJ1-1; the D gene is possibly TRBD1 (6 bases). CDR1 is LNHNV and CDR2 is YYDKDF in the germline V gene (reference sequence). V dropped 5 bases and J dropped 1 base, with 14 bases sitting between them. The CDR3 has 15 residues. The CDR3 here is CATSFGGPRNTEAFF. CDR3 bases: TGTGCCACCAGCTTCGGGGGGCCCAGGAACACTGAAGCTTTCTTT. Using reference TRBV15 and TRBJ1-1 for the parts outside the CDR3, the full variable domain is DAMVIQNPRYQVTQFGKPVTLSCSQTLNHNVMYWYQQKSSQAPKLLFHYYDKDFNNEADTPDNFQSRRPNTSFCFLDIRSPGLGDTAMYLCATSFGGPRNTEAFFGQGTRLTVV.

The gene calls are TRBV5-1 and TRBJ1-2; no reliable D call. CDR3 length: 14 amino acids. CDR1 and CDR2 from the germline V gene are SGHRS and YFSETQ. Trimming removed 0 bases at V and 4 bases at J, with 10 bases between. As DNA, the CDR3 is TGCGCCAGCAGCTTGGATCTGTTATCCTATGGCTACACCTTC. Translation gives CASSLDLLSYGYTF.

The chain has TRBV19 and TRBJ1-4; TRBD1 aligns across 8 bases. V lost 5 bases and J lost 0; bases outside the gene matches: 2. The V gene's germline CDR1 is LNHDA and CDR2 SQIVND (reference sequence). There are 15 residues in the CDR3. CDR3 in amino acids: CASSVGQATNEKLFF. The CDR3 nucleotides read TGTGCCAGTAGTGTGGGACAGGCAACTAATGAAAAACTGTTTTTT.

The chain carries TRBV7-2 and TRBJ2-7; perhaps TRBD1 as D (5 bases). This CDR3 comprises 15 residues. Germline V lookup: CDR1 SGHTA, CDR2 FQGNSA. Trimming cost V 2 bases and J 3 bases, with 14 bases left between them. Here the CDR3 reads CASSLYSWGSYEQYF. The CDR3 DNA reads TGTGCCAGCAGCTTATATTCTTGGGGCAGCTACGAGCAGTACTTC. The full variable domain, rest sourced from reference TRBV7-2 and TRBJ2-7, is GAGVSQSPSNKVTEKGKDVELRCDPISGHTALYWYRQSLGQGLEFLIYFQGNSAPDKSGLPSDRFSAERTGGSVSTLTIQRTQQEDSAVYLCASSLYSWGSYEQYFGPGTRLTVT.

The chain uses TRBV25-1 and TRBJ2-1, with 9 bases identical to TRBD1. The CDR3 covers 18 residues. Germline-derived CDR1 and CDR2 are MGHDK and SYGVNS. J gave up 2 bases and V 4 bases, and 12 bases lay outside the gene matches. CDR3 sequence reads: CASSGPGTGTGPYNEQFF. The CDR3 DNA reads TGTGCCAGCAGTGGTCCCGGGACAGGGACCGGGCCCTACAATGAGCAGTTCTTC.